The entry that follows covers one T cell receptor beta chain sequence. Its antigen remains unknown. Both 60 Vbeta primers and 13 Jbeta primers went into the PCR. The data were produced by immunoSEQ multiplex PCR, yet TCRdb's version contains in-frame clones alone and is incomplete. There are more than 95,000 clones in the sample, with approximately 2.6% held by the top ten. The V and J ends lost 5 bases and 10 bases respectively, with 12 bases between them. This CDR3 has 12 residues. The germline gives CDR1 SGHTA, CDR2 FQGTGA. The data stem from a study of cytomegalovirus exposure and HLA in healthy donors. Whole-study context: About 85 million unique TCR sequences came from HLA-typed donors in an early release.

Broader study findings: Previous analysis showed most TCR beta V segments were productive about 87% or about 30% of the time. The investigators catalogued 160 or so TCR beta chains as cytomegalovirus-associated. As a later analysis showed, several of the most significant clusters appeared to be linked to common viral pathogens.

This chain links TRBV7-3 with TRBJ2-1; D not resolved. The receptor's source is a man younger than 45 in good health and CMV-seronegative. The sequencing input was PBMCs. The DNA for the CDR3 is TGTGCCAGCAGCAAAATTACTTGGGAGCAGTTCTTC. Translation: CASSKITWEQFF. The whole variable domain, filled in from reference TRBV7-3 and TRBJ2-1, reads GAGVSQTPSNKVTEKGKYVELRCDPISGHTALYWYRQSLGQGPEFLIYFQGTGAADDSGLPNDRFFAVRPEGSVSTLKIQRTERGDSAVYLCASSKITWEQFFGPGTRLTVL.